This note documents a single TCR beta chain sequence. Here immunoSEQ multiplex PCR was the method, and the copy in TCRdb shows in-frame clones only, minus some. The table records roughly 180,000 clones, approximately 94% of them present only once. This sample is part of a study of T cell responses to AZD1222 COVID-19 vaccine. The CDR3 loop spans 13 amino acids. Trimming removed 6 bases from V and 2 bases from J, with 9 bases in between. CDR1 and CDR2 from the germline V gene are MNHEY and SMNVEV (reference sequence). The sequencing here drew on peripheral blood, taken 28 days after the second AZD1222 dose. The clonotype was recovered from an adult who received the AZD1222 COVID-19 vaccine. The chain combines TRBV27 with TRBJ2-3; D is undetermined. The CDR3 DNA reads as TGTGCCAGCAGCACTGGGGACACAGATACGCAGTATTTT. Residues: CASSTGDTDTQYF.